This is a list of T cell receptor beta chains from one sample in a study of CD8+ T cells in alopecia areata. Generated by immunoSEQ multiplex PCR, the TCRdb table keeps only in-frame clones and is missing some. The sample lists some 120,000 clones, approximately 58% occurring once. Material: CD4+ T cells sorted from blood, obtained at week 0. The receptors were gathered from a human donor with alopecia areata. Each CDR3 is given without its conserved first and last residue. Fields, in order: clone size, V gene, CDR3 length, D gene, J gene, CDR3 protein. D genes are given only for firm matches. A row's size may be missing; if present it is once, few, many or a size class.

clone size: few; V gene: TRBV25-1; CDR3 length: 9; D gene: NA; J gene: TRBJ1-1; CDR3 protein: AIQVNTEAF
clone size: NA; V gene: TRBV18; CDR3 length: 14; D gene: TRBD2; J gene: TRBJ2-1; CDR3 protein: ASSPLGLAGYNEQF
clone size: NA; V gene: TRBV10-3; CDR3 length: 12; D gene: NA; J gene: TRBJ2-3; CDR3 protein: AISESGSTDTQY
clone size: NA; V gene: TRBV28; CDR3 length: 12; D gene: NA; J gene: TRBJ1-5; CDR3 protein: ASSLSLGTQPQH
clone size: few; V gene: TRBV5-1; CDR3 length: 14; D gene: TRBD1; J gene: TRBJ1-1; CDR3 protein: ASSLAIGTGDTEAF
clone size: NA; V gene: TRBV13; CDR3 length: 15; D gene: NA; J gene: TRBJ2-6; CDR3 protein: ASSLVQGSSGANVLT
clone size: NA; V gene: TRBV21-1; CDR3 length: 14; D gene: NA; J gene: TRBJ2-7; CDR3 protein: ASSRRTDRVSHEQY
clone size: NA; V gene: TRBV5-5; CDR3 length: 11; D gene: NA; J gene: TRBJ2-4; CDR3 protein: ASSLLAKNIQY
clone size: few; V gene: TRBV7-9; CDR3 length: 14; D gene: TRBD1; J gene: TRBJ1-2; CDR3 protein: ASSDINRGPGYGYT
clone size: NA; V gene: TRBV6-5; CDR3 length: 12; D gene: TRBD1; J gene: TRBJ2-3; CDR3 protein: ASSRQGRTDTQY
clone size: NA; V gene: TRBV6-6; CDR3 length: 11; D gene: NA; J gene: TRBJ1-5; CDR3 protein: ASHEEAWRPQH
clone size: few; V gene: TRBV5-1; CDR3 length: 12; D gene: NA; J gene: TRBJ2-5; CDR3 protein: ASRSDPDQETQY
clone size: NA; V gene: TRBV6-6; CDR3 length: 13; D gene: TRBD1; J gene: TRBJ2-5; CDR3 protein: ASSYGQGAGETQY
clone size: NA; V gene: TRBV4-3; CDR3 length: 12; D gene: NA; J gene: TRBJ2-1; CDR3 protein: ASSDTRGHNEQF
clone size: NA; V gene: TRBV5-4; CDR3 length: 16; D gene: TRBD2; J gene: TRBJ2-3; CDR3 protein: ASSLRTSGGRSTDTQY
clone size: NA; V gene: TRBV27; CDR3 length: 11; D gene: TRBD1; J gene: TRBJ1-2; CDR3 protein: ASGKTGEDGYT
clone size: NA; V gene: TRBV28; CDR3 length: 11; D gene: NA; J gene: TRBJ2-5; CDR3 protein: ASSLKNKETQY
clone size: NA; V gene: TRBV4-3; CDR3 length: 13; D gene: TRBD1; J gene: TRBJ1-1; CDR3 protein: ASSQLPQGAPEAF
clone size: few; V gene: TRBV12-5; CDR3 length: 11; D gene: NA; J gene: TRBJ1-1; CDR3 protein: ASGLVGSAEAF
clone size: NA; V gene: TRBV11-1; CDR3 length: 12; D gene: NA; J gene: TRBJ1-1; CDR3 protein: ASSPGYPNTEAF
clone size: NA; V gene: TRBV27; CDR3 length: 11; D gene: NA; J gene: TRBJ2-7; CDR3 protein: ASRRDGPYEQY
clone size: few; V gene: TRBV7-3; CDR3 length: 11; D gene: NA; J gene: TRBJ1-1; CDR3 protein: ASSQATGTEAF
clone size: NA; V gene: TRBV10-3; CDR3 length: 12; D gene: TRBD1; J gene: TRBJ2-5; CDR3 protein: AISGTGYQETQY
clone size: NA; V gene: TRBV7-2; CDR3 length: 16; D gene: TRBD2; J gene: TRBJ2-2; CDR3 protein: ASSFGLARPANTGELF
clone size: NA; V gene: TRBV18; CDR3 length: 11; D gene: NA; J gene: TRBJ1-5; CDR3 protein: ASHRDTNQPQH
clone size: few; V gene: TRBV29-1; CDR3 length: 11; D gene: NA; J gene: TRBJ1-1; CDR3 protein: SVEGGARTEAF
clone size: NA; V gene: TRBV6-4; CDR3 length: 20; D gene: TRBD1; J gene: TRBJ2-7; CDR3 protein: ASSDPVSFRDRGRAIRYEQY
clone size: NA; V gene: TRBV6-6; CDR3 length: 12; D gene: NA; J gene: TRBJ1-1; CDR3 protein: ASSPPAGSTEAF
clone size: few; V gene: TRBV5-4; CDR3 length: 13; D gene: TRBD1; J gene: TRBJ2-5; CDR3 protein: ASSLVGQGYRAQY
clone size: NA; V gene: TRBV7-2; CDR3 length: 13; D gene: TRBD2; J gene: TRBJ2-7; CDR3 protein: ASSSAGGRVYEQY
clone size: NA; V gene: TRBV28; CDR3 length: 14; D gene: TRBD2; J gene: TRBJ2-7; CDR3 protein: ASSSPGGAKSYEQY
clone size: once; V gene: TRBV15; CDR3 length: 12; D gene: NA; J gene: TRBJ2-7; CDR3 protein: ATSRDLTNYEQY
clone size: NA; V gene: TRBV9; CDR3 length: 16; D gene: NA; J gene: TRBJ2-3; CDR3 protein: ASSVAIFSGALPDTQY
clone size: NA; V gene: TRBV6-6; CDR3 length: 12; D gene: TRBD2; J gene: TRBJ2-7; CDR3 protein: ASSPQTSSYEQY
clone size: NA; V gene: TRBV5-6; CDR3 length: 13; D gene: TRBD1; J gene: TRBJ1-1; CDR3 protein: ASSLGQEMNTEAF
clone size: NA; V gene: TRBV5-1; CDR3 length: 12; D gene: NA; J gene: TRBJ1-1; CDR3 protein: ASSLEADSSEAF
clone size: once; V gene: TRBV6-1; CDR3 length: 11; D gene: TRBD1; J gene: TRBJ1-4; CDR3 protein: ASKQGAEEKLF
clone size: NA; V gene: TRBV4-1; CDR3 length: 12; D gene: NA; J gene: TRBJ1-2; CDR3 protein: ASSPLDSLYGYT
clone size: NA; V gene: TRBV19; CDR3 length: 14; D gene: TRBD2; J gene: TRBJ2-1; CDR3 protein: ASSYPGGPHGNEQF
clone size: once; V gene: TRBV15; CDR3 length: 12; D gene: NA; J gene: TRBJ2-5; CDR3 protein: ATSRAEYRETQY
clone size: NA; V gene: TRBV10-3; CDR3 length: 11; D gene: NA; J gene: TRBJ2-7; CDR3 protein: AISKNEGYEQY
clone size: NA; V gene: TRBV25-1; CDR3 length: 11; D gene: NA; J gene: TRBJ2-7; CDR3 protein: ASSEAGAYEQY
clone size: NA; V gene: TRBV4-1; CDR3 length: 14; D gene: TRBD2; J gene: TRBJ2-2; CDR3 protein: ASSRIAGENTGELF
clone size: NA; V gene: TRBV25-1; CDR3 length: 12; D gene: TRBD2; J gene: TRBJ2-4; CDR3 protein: ASSEWVSGDIQY
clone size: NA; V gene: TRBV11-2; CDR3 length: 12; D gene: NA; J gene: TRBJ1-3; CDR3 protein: ASSQQEGGNTIY
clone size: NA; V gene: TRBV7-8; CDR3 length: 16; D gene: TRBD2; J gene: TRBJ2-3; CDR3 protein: ASSYLDRGTRGTDTQY
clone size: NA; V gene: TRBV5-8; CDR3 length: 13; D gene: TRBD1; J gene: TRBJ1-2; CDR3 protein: ASSQPGTGLYGYT
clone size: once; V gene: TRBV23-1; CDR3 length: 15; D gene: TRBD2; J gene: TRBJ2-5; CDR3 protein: ASPGGFGPHYQETQY
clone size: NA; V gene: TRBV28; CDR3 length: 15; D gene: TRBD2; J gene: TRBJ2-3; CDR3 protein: ASTNMGLAGSTDTQY
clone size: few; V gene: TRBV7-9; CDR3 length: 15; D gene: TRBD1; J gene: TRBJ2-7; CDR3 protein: ASSLGFQGALSGEQY
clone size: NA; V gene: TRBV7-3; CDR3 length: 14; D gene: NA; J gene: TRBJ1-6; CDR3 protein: ASSLFATTKDSPLH
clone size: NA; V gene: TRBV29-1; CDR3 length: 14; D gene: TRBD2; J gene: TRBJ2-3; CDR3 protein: SVEDRLAGAADTQY
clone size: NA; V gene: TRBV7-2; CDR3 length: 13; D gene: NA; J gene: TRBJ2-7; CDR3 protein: ASSLTLAMSSEQY